These 25 T cell receptor beta chains share one sample of origin, sequenced in a study of T cell responses to AZD1222 COVID-19 vaccine (dated by TCRdb to about 2021). Receptors were amplified or captured by the immunoSEQ multiplex PCR assay. TCRdb limited this immuneACCESS table to in-frame rearrangements with V and J called. A share of clones is missing; checked studies link under half to unresolved V genes, and the rest is unexplained. The sample yields more than 150,000 clones; roughly 94% were counted once. About 1.5% of the sample goes to the ten largest clones. The sample's time point label is to be understood as: about 28 days (+/-7) after the second vaccine dose. Specimen: peripheral blood, collected 28 days after the second AZD1222 dose. The receptors were sampled from an adult who received the AZD1222 COVID-19 vaccine.

The chain carries TRBV6-6 and TRBJ1-5, with 7 bases identical to TRBD1. This CDR3 comprises 17 residues. V shed 5 bases and J 0 bases; nucleotides not matched to a gene: 10. Germline CDR1 reads MNHNY; CDR2 reads SVGAGI (reference sequence). The CDR3 protein is CASSPRQGTYSNQPQHF. The CDR3 bases are TGTGCCAGCAGTCCCCGACAGGGTACTTATAGCAATCAGCCCCAGCATTTT.

The chain is built from TRBV28 and TRBJ2-2; TRBD1 is a possible D gene (5 bases). Germline lookup yields CDR1 MDHEN and CDR2 SYDVKM. V lost 3 bases, J lost 2 bases, and 10 bases lay in between. The CDR3 length is 15 residues. The CDR3 sequence: CASSFDRLNTGELFF. CDR3 bases: TGTGCCAGCAGTTTTGACAGATTAAACACCGGGGAGCTGTTTTTT.

The gene calls are TRBV5-1 and TRBJ2-5; D is unresolved. V was pared by 0 bases and J by 5 bases, with 11 bases between. The germline CDR1 and CDR2 sequences are SGHRS and YFSETQ. This CDR3 has 14 residues. The CDR3 sequence: CASSLGHPAETQYF. CDR3 in DNA: TGCGCCAGCAGCTTGGGGCACCCGGCCGAGACCCAGTACTTC.

The rearrangement links TRBV7-3 to TRBJ2-2, with D perhaps TRBD2 (5 bases). This CDR3 has 16 residues. The germline V gene has CDR1 SGHTA and CDR2 FQGTGA. The germline V and J ends were trimmed by 2 bases and 3 bases, with 13 bases remaining between them. The DNA for the CDR3 is TGTGCCAGCAGCTTACGGGAAGGGCAACACACCGGGGAGCTGTTTTTT. This encodes CASSLREGQHTGELFF. The variable domain in full, with the rest retrieved from reference TRBV7-3 and TRBJ2-2, is GAGVSQTPSNKVTEKGKYVELRCDPISGHTALYWYRQSLGQGPEFLIYFQGTGAADDSGLPNDRFFAVRPEGSVSTLKIQRTERGDSAVYLCASSLREGQHTGELFFGEGSRLTVL.

This clone was detected only a few times. The chain has TRBV5-4 and TRBJ2-7; tentative D call: TRBD2 (5 bases). The CDR3 is 17 amino acids. CDR1 is SGHNT and CDR2 is YYREEE in the germline V gene (reference sequence). V was clipped by 4 bases and J by 4 bases, with 24 bases between them. CDR3 bases: TGTGCCAGCAGCCTCTCTGGAGGCCCGTCGAGGAGGTACGAGCAGTACTTC. It is translated as CASSLSGGPSRRYEQYF. Full variable domain (rest looked up from reference TRBV5-4 and TRBJ2-7): ETGVTQSPTHLIKTRGQQVTLRCSSQSGHNTVSWYQQALGQGPQFIFQYYREEENGRGNFPPRFSGLQFPNYSSELNVNALELDDSALYLCASSLSGGPSRRYEQYFGPGTRLTVT.

The rearrangement links TRBV7-2 to TRBJ2-1, with TRBD2 matching 10 bases. CDR3 size: 15 residues. Germline CDR1 and CDR2: SGHTA and FQGNSA. J lost 10 bases, V lost 1 base, and 7 bases had no gene match. The CDR3 nucleotides read TGTGCCAGCAGCTTAGAGGCTAGCGGGAGATTCGAGCAGTTCTTC. Protein product: CASSLEASGRFEQFF.

The chain couples TRBV6-6 to TRBJ2-1, with D perhaps given as TRBD1 or TRBD2 (5 bases each). The CDR3 has 16 amino acids. Per the germline V gene, CDR1 is MNHNY and CDR2 is SVGAGI (reference sequence). Between the trimmed V and J ends, which lost 7 bases and 0 bases, there was a span of 16 bases. For the CDR3, the DNA is TGTGCCAGCATTGATGGGGGAACGAGCTCCTACAATGAGCAGTTCTTC. Translating it yields CASIDGGTSSYNEQFF.

The gene calls are TRBV11-3 and TRBJ2-2, with D maybe TRBD2 (6 bases). Germline V gene lookup returns CDR1 SGHNT and CDR2 YENEEA. The CDR3 spans 14 residues. V lost 6 bases to trimming and J lost 4 bases, with 12 bases between them. The CDR3 DNA follows: TGTGCCAGCAGGGCGGGATTGACCACCGGGGAGCTGTTTTTT. Translating it yields CASRAGLTTGELFF.

The V and J genes are TRBV19 and TRBJ2-1; 12 bases are shared with TRBD2. The germline V gene encodes CDR1 LNHDA and CDR2 SQIVND (reference sequence). The V and J ends lost 5 bases and 9 bases, in that order; junction bases with no gene match: 8. CDR3 size: 15 residues. Here the CDR3 reads CASSPRTSGIGEQFF. Written as DNA, the CDR3 is TGTGCCAGTAGTCCCCGGACTAGCGGGATTGGTGAGCAGTTCTTC.

The rearrangement uses TRBV7-2 and TRBJ1-6; the match to TRBD1 covers 9 bases. V dropped 4 bases and J dropped 7; count of bases not matched to a gene: 2. CDR3 size: 14 residues. Looked up from germline, CDR1 is SGHTA and CDR2 is FQGNSA. This CDR3 reads CASSSTGGNSPLHF. The CDR3 bases are TGTGCCAGCAGCTCGACAGGGGGGAATTCACCCCTCCACTTT.

The rearrangement uses TRBV21-1 and TRBJ1-5; whether TRBD1, the table's D call, matches the DNA was not checked. TRBV21-1 is deemed a pseudogene. The CDR3 has 16 amino acids. In DNA, the CDR3 is TGTGCCAGCAGCCTTTGGCCGGGCAGGGGCAATCAGCCCCAGCATTTT. This encodes CASSLWPGRGNQPQHF.

A note on this clone: One junction end does not reproduce the germline sequence, and a read error may be involved. The J gene is TRBJ1-2, the V gene TRBV6-1; D might be TRBD1 (5 bases). CDR1 and CDR2 (germline): MNHNS, SASEGT. The CDR3 covers 14 residues. CDR3 coding DNA: TGTGCCAGCAGTGAAACATTCGCGGGACGCCTTTTCGCCTTC. Translation gives CASSETFAGRLFAF.

CDR3 DNA: TGTGCCAGCAGCTTAGTACTAACCGGGTATGGCTACACCTTC. Translation gives CASSLVLTGYGYTF. V usage is TRBV7-8 and J usage is TRBJ1-2, with D unclear. CDR1 and CDR2 (germline): SGHVS, FQNEAQ. The V and J ends lost 1 base and 5 bases respectively, with 11 bases between them. The CDR3 loop spans 14 amino acids.

The genes are TRBV6-5 and TRBJ2-7; 7 bases are shared with TRBD2. V gave up 2 bases and J gave up 0 bases; unmatched junction bases: 7. This CDR3 region has 16 residues. Germline V gene sequence: CDR1 MNHEY, CDR2 SVGAGI. The CDR3 sequence: CASSYGQRGSSYEQYF. CDR3 sequence (DNA): TGTGCCAGCAGTTACGGCCAGCGGGGAAGCTCCTACGAGCAGTACTTC.

Here the CDR3 reads CASTKGGTGELFF. Written as DNA, the CDR3 is TGTGCCAGCACCAAAGGGGGCACCGGGGAGCTGTTTTTT. The chain combines TRBV6-5 with TRBJ2-2; D may be TRBD1 (6 bases). The CDR3 covers 13 residues. CDR1 is MNHEY and CDR2 is SVGAGI in the germline V gene. V lost 7 bases to trimming and J lost 4 bases, with 10 bases between them.

The chain recombines TRBV6-6 with TRBJ2-6, with D maybe TRBD1 (5 bases). V lost 5 bases and J lost 1, with 15 bases in between. The CDR3 has 17 residues. The germline V gene has CDR1 MNHNY and CDR2 SVGAGI (reference sequence). CDR3 bases: TGTGCCAGCAGTCTAGGGGCGCATCTTTCTGGGGCCAACGTCCTGACTTTC. Translation gives CASSLGAHLSGANVLTF.

V is TRBV4-1 and J is TRBJ1-2; D gene uncertain. This CDR3 is 16 amino acids long. CDR1 and CDR2 (germline): MGHRA, YSYEKL. The ends were cut back, 4 bases at V and 7 bases at J, with 22 bases in the middle. Here the CDR3 reads CASSRSSGIRESGYTF. CDR3 nucleotides: TGCGCCAGCAGCCGAAGCTCGGGGATTAGGGAAAGTGGCTACACCTTC.

In this sample, this clone turned up once. The chain recombines TRBV9 with TRBJ2-5; 8 nucleotides align to TRBD2. Trimming took 6 bases from V and 2 from J; bases not matched to a gene: 9. Germline assignment: CDR1 SGDLS and CDR2 YYNGEE. The CDR3 spans 15 residues. The CDR3: CASTREANLQETQYF. Written as DNA, the CDR3 is TGTGCCAGCACGCGGGAGGCCAACTTACAAGAGACCCAGTACTTC. Using reference TRBV9 and TRBJ2-5 for the parts outside the CDR3, the full variable domain is DSGVTQTPKHLITATGQRVTLRCSPRSGDLSVYWYQQSLDQGLQFLIQYYNGEERAKGNILERFSAQQFPDLHSELNLSSLELGDSALYFCASTREANLQETQYFGPGTRLLVL.

V and J are TRBV13 and TRBJ1-2; perhaps TRBD1 as D (6 bases). Germline CDR1 reads PRHDT; CDR2 reads FYEKMQ (reference sequence). This CDR3 is 15 amino acids long. The ends were cut back, 0 bases at V and 4 bases at J, with 12 bases in the middle. The CDR3 is CASSLGDRTAYGYTF. DNA of the CDR3: TGTGCCAGCAGCTTAGGGGACAGAACAGCCTATGGCTACACCTTC.

The chain combines TRBV7-9 with TRBJ2-5, with D possibly matching TRBD1 (7 bases). Germline V CDR1 and CDR2: SEHNR, FQNEAQ (reference sequence). CDR3 length: 17 amino acids. The V gene lost 1 base and the J gene lost 1 base, with 16 bases spanning the gap. The CDR3 loop reads CASSLGGGTAAQETQYF. The CDR3 nucleotides read TGTGCCAGCAGCTTAGGGGGCGGGACAGCAGCCCAAGAGACCCAGTACTTC.

This chain joins TRBV9 and TRBJ1-6, with D hard to call. V was shortened by 0 bases and J by 10 bases, with 8 bases between the two germline ends. CDR1 is SGDLS and CDR2 is YYNGEE in the germline V gene. The CDR3 sequence is 13 residues long. This CDR3 is CASSVVDQSPLHF. CDR3 in DNA: TGTGCCAGCAGCGTAGTAGATCAGTCACCCCTCCACTTT.

V gene TRBV27 combines with J gene TRBJ2-7, with a tentative D call TRBD1 (6 bases). CDR1 is MNHEY, CDR2 SMNVEV, per germline (reference sequence). V was shortened by 6 bases and J by 0 bases, with 18 bases between the two germline ends. The CDR3 is 16 residues long. CDR3 nucleotides: TGTGCCAGCAGACGCACCAGACAGGCGATCTCCTACGAGCAGTACTTC. Translated, it gives CASRRTRQAISYEQYF.

The rearrangement uses TRBV6-5 and TRBJ2-7, with D unclear. This CDR3 spans 13 amino acids. The germline V and J ends were trimmed by 5 bases and 3 bases, with 11 bases remaining between them. The germline V gene encodes CDR1 MNHEY and CDR2 SVGAGI. CDR3 residues: CASSLYAYYEQYF. CDR3 sequence (DNA): TGTGCCAGCAGTCTATATGCGTACTACGAGCAGTACTTC.

This chain joins TRBV19 and TRBJ2-5, with 7 nucleotides matching TRBD2. Germline CDR1 LNHDA, CDR2 SQIVND (reference sequence). This CDR3 has 14 amino acids. Trimming took 5 bases from V and 3 from J; bases not matched to a gene: 6. The CDR3 sequence is CASSVTSREETQYF. Written as DNA, the CDR3 is TGTGCCAGTAGTGTGACTAGCCGTGAAGAGACCCAGTACTTC.

This chain connects TRBV7-9 to TRBJ1-3; D remains ambiguous. Germline V gene sequence: CDR1 SEHNR, CDR2 FQNEAQ (reference sequence). The V end was cut by 3 bases, the J end by 4 bases, with 10 bases between. The CDR3 consists of 14 residues. The CDR3 protein is CASSFLGRGNTIYF. The CDR3, as DNA: TGTGCCAGCAGCTTTTTGGGTAGGGGAAACACCATATATTTT. The variable domain in full, with the rest retrieved from reference TRBV7-9 and TRBJ1-3, is DTGVSQNPRHKITKRGQNVTFRCDPISEHNRLYWYRQTLGQGPEFLTYFQNEAQLEKSRLLSDRFSAERPKGSFSTLEIQRTEQGDSAMYLCASSFLGRGNTIYFGEGSWLTVV.